This T cell receptor beta chain was observed in a study of prognosis after radiotherapy for stage I lung cancer. Study details: Stage I non-small cell lung cancer cases were enrolled from 2018 through early 2019. Therapy that ran concurrently with stereotactic body radiotherapy was given to no patient. Patients (approximately 13 men, about six women) were aged roughly 53 to 85, median approximately 77 years. Study-wide results and caveats: The number of unique TCR clones went down after stereotactic body radiation therapy, with a median of around 10,000 versus 6,500.

From genomic DNA, TCR beta CDR3 was amplified by two-round multiplex PCR. Round one of PCR was performed, and it used primers specific to each TRBV and TRBJ gene. TCRdb used MiXCR to reprocess the multiplex PCR reads, holding one entry per CDR3 protein. The table shows under 35,000 distinct CDR3 sequences, with around 43% occurring only once. CDR3 length: 14 residues. Germline V CDR1 and CDR2: MGHDK, SYGVNS. A word on this clonotype: The antigen is not known. At one end the junction does not follow the germline gene, possibly because of a read error.

This TCR came from a donor aged 50 or older with non-small cell lung cancer. The rearrangement joins TRBV25-1 to TRBJ1-1; D remains ambiguous. Source: PBMCs, taken before or after stereotactic body radiation therapy (not recorded which). CDR3 DNA: TGTGCCATCAGTGATCCCGCAGGGAACACTGAAGCTTTCTTT. Translation: CAISDPAGNTEAFF.